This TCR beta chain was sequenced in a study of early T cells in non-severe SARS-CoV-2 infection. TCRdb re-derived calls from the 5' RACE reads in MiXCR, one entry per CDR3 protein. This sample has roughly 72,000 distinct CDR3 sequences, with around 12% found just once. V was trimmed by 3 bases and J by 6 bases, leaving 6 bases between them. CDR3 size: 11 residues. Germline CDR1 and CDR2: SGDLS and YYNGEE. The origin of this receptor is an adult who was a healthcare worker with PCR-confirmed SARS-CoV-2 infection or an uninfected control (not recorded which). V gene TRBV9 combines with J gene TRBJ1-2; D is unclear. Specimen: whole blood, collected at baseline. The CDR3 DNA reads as TGTGCCAGCAGCGGAATTAATGGCTACACCTTC. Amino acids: CASSGINGYTF.